This T cell receptor beta chain was retrieved from a study of response to subunit inactivated influenza vaccine. This clonotype turned up a few times. Its antigen is not known. The length of the CDR3 is 11 residues. Germline lookup yields CDR1 SQVTM and CDR2 ANQGSEA. Trimming cost V 3 bases and J 4 bases, with 3 bases left between them. Points from the study as a whole: Authors suggested seasonal influenza vaccinations each recruit few new T cells.

TCRdb re-derived calls from the RT-PCR reads in MiXCR, one entry per CDR3 protein. The repertoire holds roughly 290,000 distinct CDR3 sequences, with just over 20% as singletons. This sample comprised PBMCs from blood, obtained 21 months after vaccination. The receptor was derived from a man between 50 and 75 years old who received an inactivated influenza vaccine. J is TRBJ2-2 and V is TRBV29-1; D remains ambiguous. The CDR3, as DNA: TGCAGCGTTGATAGCACCGGGGAGCTGTTTTTT. Its translation is CSVDSTGELFF.